This entry describes one T cell receptor (beta chain). Its target is unknown. Germline-derived CDR1 and CDR2 are LNHDA and SQIVND (reference sequence). The CDR3 extends over 11 amino acids. V shed 4 bases and J shed 3 bases, with 4 bases lying between them. This sample is drawn from a study of T cell responses to AZD1222 COVID-19 vaccine. The study's findings and limits: The sample set comprised mostly white British donors with more females, and clonal diversity was possibly underestimated.

Using immunoSEQ multiplex PCR, the repertoire was profiled, and TCRdb retains in-frame clones only, with some absent. The data contain 25,000 to 40,000 clones, 70% to 90% of them singletons. Second doses at about 4 or about 12 weeks were pooled. The source material was peripheral blood, sampled 28 days after the second AZD1222 dose. The rearrangement links TRBV19 to TRBJ2-7; no firm D call. This sequence was found in an adult who received the AZD1222 COVID-19 vaccine. The CDR3 DNA follows: TGTGCCAGTAGTAGCGACTACGAGCAGTACTTC. This translates into CASSSDYEQYF.